A selection of T cell receptor beta chains follows, all from one sample in a study of early T cells in non-severe SARS-CoV-2 infection. TCRdb passed the 5' RACE reads through MiXCR, listing each CDR3 protein once. The table includes 77,000 or so distinct CDR3 sequences, about 15% detected once. Sequencing used whole blood, obtained at baseline. These receptors were collected from an adult who was a healthcare worker with PCR-confirmed SARS-CoV-2 infection or an uninfected control (not recorded which). The CDR3 runs from the conserved cysteine through the conserved F or W. Fields, in order: CDR3 DNA, CDR3 protein, D gene, J gene, clone size, V gene. D genes are given only for firm matches. Part of the rows lack a size; the others show once, few, many or a class for expanded clones.

cdr3_nt: TGTGCTAGTGTCGGGAACGTTTTCTCCGGGGAGCTGTTTTTT; cdr3_aa: CASVGNVFSGELFF; d_call: NA; j_call: TRBJ2-2; clone_size: NA; v_call: TRBV12-5
cdr3_nt: TGTGCCAGCAGCCGGGGTGCGGCGTACTACAATGAGCAGTTCTTC; cdr3_aa: CASSRGAAYYNEQFF; d_call: NA; j_call: TRBJ2-1; clone_size: NA; v_call: TRBV12-3/TRBV12-4
cdr3_nt: TGTGCCACCAGCCTAAGGGGGGAGGCTAGATTATTT; cdr3_aa: CATSLRGEARLF; d_call: NA; j_call: TRBJ1-4; clone_size: few; v_call: TRBV15
cdr3_nt: TGCGCCAGCAGTTCTAGCGGGAGTCTTGGGAATGAGCAGTTCTTC; cdr3_aa: CASSSSGSLGNEQFF; d_call: TRBD2; j_call: TRBJ2-1; clone_size: NA; v_call: TRBV10-2
cdr3_nt: TGTGCCAGTAGAGGGGGGCTCTATTCACCCCTCCACTTT; cdr3_aa: CASRGGLYSPLHF; d_call: NA; j_call: TRBJ1-6; clone_size: NA; v_call: TRBV19
cdr3_nt: TGCAGTGCTAGAGCACAGGGCGACACTGAAGCTTTCTTT; cdr3_aa: CSARAQGDTEAFF; d_call: NA; j_call: TRBJ1-1; clone_size: few; v_call: TRBV20-1
cdr3_nt: TGCGCCAGCAGAGGACAGGGGGCAGATACGCAGTATTTT; cdr3_aa: CASRGQGADTQYF; d_call: TRBD1; j_call: TRBJ2-3; clone_size: NA; v_call: TRBV10-2
cdr3_nt: TGTGCCAGCAGTTACTCACTAGCGGGACAAGAGACCCAGTACTTC; cdr3_aa: CASSYSLAGQETQYF; d_call: TRBD2; j_call: TRBJ2-5; clone_size: few; v_call: TRBV6-5
cdr3_nt: TGCGCCAGCAGCTTATTAGGCCCGAATGAGCAGTTCTTC; cdr3_aa: CASSLLGPNEQFF; d_call: NA; j_call: TRBJ2-1; clone_size: few; v_call: TRBV5-1
cdr3_nt: TGTGCCAGCAGCTTAGCACTAGCGGGAGGTACAGATACGCAGTATTTT; cdr3_aa: CASSLALAGGTDTQYF; d_call: TRBD2; j_call: TRBJ2-3; clone_size: NA; v_call: TRBV11-2
cdr3_nt: TGCAGTGCTAGGAAAGGACTAGGCCAAGAGACCCAGTACTTC; cdr3_aa: CSARKGLGQETQYF; d_call: TRBD2; j_call: TRBJ2-5; clone_size: many; v_call: TRBV20-1
cdr3_nt: TGTGCCTGGTCAGCACTAGCGGGACACATGAATGAGCAGTTCTTC; cdr3_aa: CAWSALAGHMNEQFF; d_call: TRBD2; j_call: TRBJ2-1; clone_size: NA; v_call: TRBV30
cdr3_nt: TGTGCCAGCTCACCAGGAGGGGTCGGGCAAGAGACCCAGTACTTC; cdr3_aa: CASSPGGVGQETQYF; d_call: NA; j_call: TRBJ2-5; clone_size: many; v_call: TRBV18
cdr3_nt: TGTGCCAGCAGTTTCTGGGGGACGACGTACTTC; cdr3_aa: CASSFWGTTYF; d_call: NA; j_call: TRBJ2-7; clone_size: NA; v_call: TRBV27
cdr3_nt: TGTGCCAGCAGCCTTCTTGGGGAAAGCGGGAGCGGGGTCAATGAGCAGTTCTTC; cdr3_aa: CASSLLGESGSGVNEQFF; d_call: TRBD2; j_call: TRBJ2-1; clone_size: NA; v_call: TRBV27
cdr3_nt: TGTGCCAGCCACGATACTTCAGCCAAAAACATTCAGTACTTC; cdr3_aa: CASHDTSAKNIQYF; d_call: NA; j_call: TRBJ2-4; clone_size: many; v_call: TRBV28
cdr3_nt: TGTGCCTGGAGTTTTGGACGCAGAAGCTACGAGCAGTACTTC; cdr3_aa: CAWSFGRRSYEQYF; d_call: NA; j_call: TRBJ2-7; clone_size: few; v_call: TRBV30
cdr3_nt: TGCAGCGTCTACGGACAGGGGAACTATGGCTACACCTTC; cdr3_aa: CSVYGQGNYGYTF; d_call: TRBD1; j_call: TRBJ1-2; clone_size: few; v_call: TRBV29-1
cdr3_nt: TGTGCCAGCACCTTAGGACAATTTGAGCAGTTCTTC; cdr3_aa: CASTLGQFEQFF; d_call: NA; j_call: TRBJ2-1; clone_size: NA; v_call: TRBV28
cdr3_nt: TGTGCCAGCAGCCCCCGAGCGGGAGGGCCAACAGATACGCAGTATTTT; cdr3_aa: CASSPRAGGPTDTQYF; d_call: TRBD2; j_call: TRBJ2-3; clone_size: NA; v_call: TRBV7-2
cdr3_nt: TGTGCCAGTAGATCTAGGCTTAGGGCAGATACGCAGTATTTT; cdr3_aa: CASRSRLRADTQYF; d_call: NA; j_call: TRBJ2-3; clone_size: NA; v_call: TRBV12-3/TRBV12-4
cdr3_nt: TGTGCCAGTAGTTTTTGGACTGTGAACACCGGGGAGCTGTTTTTT; cdr3_aa: CASSFWTVNTGELFF; d_call: NA; j_call: TRBJ2-2; clone_size: NA; v_call: TRBV19
cdr3_nt: TGCAGTGCCTCGACCAACTACGAGCAGTACTTC; cdr3_aa: CSASTNYEQYF; d_call: NA; j_call: TRBJ2-7; clone_size: NA; v_call: TRBV20-1
cdr3_nt: TGTGCCAGCAGCTCCAACACCGGGCCTAATGAAAAACTGTTTTTT; cdr3_aa: CASSSNTGPNEKLFF; d_call: NA; j_call: TRBJ1-4; clone_size: many; v_call: TRBV7-6
cdr3_nt: TGTGCCAGCAGCCAAGAGCTCGCCCGGCGGACCCAGTACTTC; cdr3_aa: CASSQELARRTQYF; d_call: NA; j_call: TRBJ2-5; clone_size: NA; v_call: TRBV3-1
cdr3_nt: TGTGCCAGCAGCTTGGCCGAATGGTCGGCCCAGTACTTC; cdr3_aa: CASSLAEWSAQYF; d_call: NA; j_call: TRBJ2-5; clone_size: NA; v_call: TRBV5-6
cdr3_nt: TGCAGTGCTATAACTGACACAGATACGCAGTATTTT; cdr3_aa: CSAITDTDTQYF; d_call: NA; j_call: TRBJ2-3; clone_size: NA; v_call: TRBV20-1
cdr3_nt: TGTGCCAGCAGCTCGGACTCGCTCCACACCGGGGAGCTGTTTTTT; cdr3_aa: CASSSDSLHTGELFF; d_call: NA; j_call: TRBJ2-2; clone_size: NA; v_call: TRBV7-8
cdr3_nt: TGCAGTGCTAGTTGGGGGACTAGCGGCTACGAGCAGTACTTC; cdr3_aa: CSASWGTSGYEQYF; d_call: TRBD2; j_call: TRBJ2-7; clone_size: few; v_call: TRBV20-1
cdr3_nt: TGTGCCAGCAGCTTCCCGAACACTGAAGCTTTCTTT; cdr3_aa: CASSFPNTEAFF; d_call: NA; j_call: TRBJ1-1; clone_size: few; v_call: TRBV7-9
cdr3_nt: TGTGCCAGCAGTGAAGCAGGGGCAGCCTACGAGCAGTACTTC; cdr3_aa: CASSEAGAAYEQYF; d_call: NA; j_call: TRBJ2-7; clone_size: few; v_call: TRBV2
cdr3_nt: TGCCAGGGTGGCACAGATACGCAGTATTTT; cdr3_aa: CQGGTDTQYF; d_call: NA; j_call: TRBJ2-3; clone_size: many; v_call: TRBV29-1
cdr3_nt: TGTGCCAGCACTCTCCAGGGGGCTGGGGTGAACACTGAAGCTTTCTTT; cdr3_aa: CASTLQGAGVNTEAFF; d_call: TRBD1; j_call: TRBJ1-1; clone_size: NA; v_call: TRBV2
cdr3_nt: TGTGCCAGCAGTGAGGGGACTGTGAGGACTGAAGCTTTCTTT; cdr3_aa: CASSEGTVRTEAFF; d_call: NA; j_call: TRBJ1-1; clone_size: many; v_call: TRBV27
cdr3_nt: TGTGCCACCAGTGCCCCTTCCGGGCAGGGGGTAGGAGAGACCCAGTACTTC; cdr3_aa: CATSAPSGQGVGETQYF; d_call: TRBD1; j_call: TRBJ2-5; clone_size: NA; v_call: TRBV24-1
cdr3_nt: TGCGCCAGCAGCCGGGGACTAGCGGGAGGGTCCCAGCCCTACGAGCAGTACTTC; cdr3_aa: CASSRGLAGGSQPYEQYF; d_call: TRBD2; j_call: TRBJ2-7; clone_size: NA; v_call: TRBV4-1
cdr3_nt: TGTGCCAGCAGCGACGAGGGACTAGCGGGAGGCCTCGGGCAGTTCTTC; cdr3_aa: CASSDEGLAGGLGQFF; d_call: TRBD2; j_call: TRBJ2-1; clone_size: few; v_call: TRBV5-4
cdr3_nt: TGTGCCAGCAGCTCGCCGGGACTAGCGGGATACAATGAGCAGTTCTTC; cdr3_aa: CASSSPGLAGYNEQFF; d_call: TRBD2; j_call: TRBJ2-1; clone_size: few; v_call: TRBV7-6
cdr3_nt: TGTGCCAGCAGCCAAGATAGCTGGGGGGCCTCAGGGGAGACCCAGTACTTC; cdr3_aa: CASSQDSWGASGETQYF; d_call: NA; j_call: TRBJ2-5; clone_size: few; v_call: TRBV4-2
cdr3_nt: TGCAGTGCCCCGACAGGGACCTATAACTATGGCTACACCTTC; cdr3_aa: CSAPTGTYNYGYTF; d_call: TRBD1; j_call: TRBJ1-2; clone_size: few; v_call: TRBV20-1
cdr3_nt: TGCAGCGTGGCACAGGGAGCAAGGGCTGAAGCTTTCTTT; cdr3_aa: CSVAQGARAEAFF; d_call: NA; j_call: TRBJ1-1; clone_size: NA; v_call: TRBV29-1
cdr3_nt: TGTGCCAGCAGCTCTCCGGGACTAGCGGGAGTCGGAAACTCCTACGAGCAGTACTTC; cdr3_aa: CASSSPGLAGVGNSYEQYF; d_call: TRBD2; j_call: TRBJ2-7; clone_size: many; v_call: TRBV7-3
cdr3_nt: TGCAGTGCTAGAGCCCCGCCCCCAGATACGCAGTATTTT; cdr3_aa: CSARAPPPDTQYF; d_call: NA; j_call: TRBJ2-3; clone_size: NA; v_call: TRBV20-1
cdr3_nt: TGTGCCAGCAGTGAAGTACTCTCCTACAATGAGCAGTTCTTC; cdr3_aa: CASSEVLSYNEQFF; d_call: NA; j_call: TRBJ2-1; clone_size: few; v_call: TRBV28
cdr3_nt: TGTGCCAGTAGTATAGGCGGCAGTGCCTACGAGCAGTACTTC; cdr3_aa: CASSIGGSAYEQYF; d_call: NA; j_call: TRBJ2-7; clone_size: NA; v_call: TRBV19
cdr3_nt: TGTGCCAGCAGTCTCAGACTAGCGGGAGGTGAGCAGTACTTC; cdr3_aa: CASSLRLAGGEQYF; d_call: TRBD2; j_call: TRBJ2-7; clone_size: few; v_call: TRBV27
cdr3_nt: TGTGCCAGCAAGCCTTTGGGGGGCACTGAAGCTTTCTTT; cdr3_aa: CASKPLGGTEAFF; d_call: NA; j_call: TRBJ1-1; clone_size: NA; v_call: TRBV6-1
cdr3_nt: TGCGCCAGCAGCTCGAAGGACACTGAAGCTTTCTTT; cdr3_aa: CASSSKDTEAFF; d_call: NA; j_call: TRBJ1-1; clone_size: many; v_call: TRBV5-1
cdr3_nt: TGTGCCTGGAGCGTGGTGACTAGCTCCTACAATGAGCAGTTCTTC; cdr3_aa: CAWSVVTSSYNEQFF; d_call: NA; j_call: TRBJ2-1; clone_size: NA; v_call: TRBV30
cdr3_nt: TGTGCCAGCACCCGCGGGAAACCATACAATGAGCAGTTCTTC; cdr3_aa: CASTRGKPYNEQFF; d_call: NA; j_call: TRBJ2-1; clone_size: many; v_call: TRBV18
cdr3_nt: TGCAGTGCTAGTGATCGGCGGAGATTCCAAGAGACCCAGTACTTC; cdr3_aa: CSASDRRRFQETQYF; d_call: NA; j_call: TRBJ2-5; clone_size: NA; v_call: TRBV20-1
cdr3_nt: TGTGCCAGCAGTTACAGGGGGCTCACCGGGGAGCTGTTTTTT; cdr3_aa: CASSYRGLTGELFF; d_call: TRBD1; j_call: TRBJ2-2; clone_size: NA; v_call: TRBV28
cdr3_nt: TGCAGTGCTAGAGTCCCGGATGGGAGGGAGACCCAGTACTTC; cdr3_aa: CSARVPDGRETQYF; d_call: NA; j_call: TRBJ2-5; clone_size: few; v_call: TRBV20-1
cdr3_nt: TGCAGTGCTTTAAATAGCGGGAAGGGCACAGATACGCAGTATTTT; cdr3_aa: CSALNSGKGTDTQYF; d_call: TRBD2; j_call: TRBJ2-3; clone_size: many; v_call: TRBV20-1
cdr3_nt: TGTGCCAGCAGCTTAGAACAGAACTATGGCTACACCTTC; cdr3_aa: CASSLEQNYGYTF; d_call: NA; j_call: TRBJ1-2; clone_size: few; v_call: TRBV7-9